Listed here are 21 T cell receptor beta chains from one sample, sequenced in a study of early T cells in non-severe SARS-CoV-2 infection. Each CDR3 protein gets one entry after TCRdb re-called the 5' RACE reads with MiXCR. The sample consists of roughly 41,000 distinct CDR3 sequences, 5.8% of them appearing once. The sequenced sample consisted of whole blood. These receptor sequences come from an adult who was a healthcare worker with PCR-confirmed SARS-CoV-2 infection or an uninfected control (not recorded which).

This clonotype appeared many times. The V call is TRBV19, the J call TRBJ2-7; 8 bases map to TRBD1. The length of the CDR3 is 14 residues. CDR1 and CDR2 (germline): LNHDA, SQIVND (reference sequence). Trimming at V came to 6 bases and at J to 3 bases, leaving 7 bases not matched to a gene. CDR3 sequence reads: CASRAADRDYEQYF. The CDR3 region has the DNA TGTGCCAGTAGGGCGGCGGACAGGGACTACGAGCAGTACTTC.

This clonotype came up many times. The rearrangement uses TRBV7-9 and TRBJ1-6; no clear D. Germline V CDR1 and CDR2: SEHNR, FQNEAQ (reference sequence). This CDR3 comprises 15 residues. Trimming stripped 5 bases from V and 8 bases from J, with 16 bases between. Here the CDR3 DNA reads TGTGCCAGCAGCAGATCAGGCGGCGGTGATTCACCCCTCCACTTT. Translating it yields CASSRSGGGDSPLHF.

This clonotype was observed many times. The chain is built from TRBV5-1 and TRBJ1-2; D gene ambiguous. Germline assignment: CDR1 SGHRS and CDR2 YFSETQ. The V end was cut by 3 bases, the J end by 2 bases, with 5 bases between. There are 12 residues in the CDR3. The CDR3 reads CASSSGNYGYTF. CDR3 coding DNA: TGCGCCAGCAGCTCGGGGAACTATGGCTACACCTTC.

This clonotype was recorded at least ten times. The chain employs TRBV20-1 and TRBJ2-7; possibly TRBD1 or TRBD2 for D (5 bases each). This CDR3 has 13 residues. The germline V and J ends were trimmed by 5 bases and 6 bases, with 17 bases remaining between them. Germline V gene sequence: CDR1 DFQATT, CDR2 SNEGSKA (reference sequence). The CDR3 sequence is CSASRDGTVEQYF. DNA for the CDR3: TGCAGTGCTTCCCGGGACGGAACTGTCGAGCAGTACTTC.

This clonotype was counted at least ten times. The chain recombines TRBV9 with TRBJ2-2, with 9 bases aligning to TRBD1. V shed 3 bases and J 1 base; nucleotides not matched to a gene: 7. Germline lookup yields CDR1 SGDLS and CDR2 YYNGEE. CDR3 length: 17 amino acids. The CDR3 nucleotides read TGTGCCAGCAGCGGACCGAGGGACAGGGTGAACACCGGGGAGCTGTTTTTT. Its protein product is CASSGPRDRVNTGELFF.

The chain links TRBV20-1 to TRBJ2-7; 9 positions match TRBD2. The CDR3 runs to 14 residues. V was pared by 3 bases and J by 4 bases, with 7 bases of the junction left unmatched. CDR1 and CDR2 (germline): DFQATT, SNEGSKA (reference sequence). The CDR3 spells CSARRASGTYEQYF. CDR3 sequence (DNA): TGCAGTGCTAGGAGGGCTAGCGGGACTTACGAGCAGTACTTC.

This clonotype was counted a few times. The genes are TRBV6-2 or TRBV6-3 and TRBJ2-1; the D is unclear. Germline CDR1 reads MNHEY; CDR2 reads SVGEGT. This CDR3 region has 11 residues. V was cut by 0 bases and J by 10 bases, with 4 bases left in between. The CDR3 DNA reads as TGTGCCAGCAGTTACTCTGTAGAGCAGTTCTTC. As protein: CASSYSVEQFF.

The sample holds a few counts of this clonotype. V usage is TRBV30 and J usage is TRBJ2-1; D call uncertain. CDR1 and CDR2 (germline): GTSNPN, SVGIG (reference sequence). The CDR3 is made up of 14 amino acids. V gave up 0 bases and J gave up 5 bases, with 11 bases separating them. The CDR3 DNA reads as TGTGCCTGGAGTGTTGGCGGAAGCAACAATGAGCAGTTCTTC. This translates into CAWSVGGSNNEQFF.

This clonotype was counted ten times or more. V usage is TRBV2 and J usage is TRBJ2-7; the D is unclear. There are 12 residues in the CDR3. CDR1 and CDR2 from the germline V gene are SNHLY and FYNNEI. V lost 5 bases and J lost 6, with 11 bases in between. The CDR3 nucleotides are TGTGCCAGCAGTCGACCCCCGATCGAGCAGTACTTC. Protein product: CASSRPPIEQYF.

This clonotype was counted many times. CDR3 in DNA: TGTGCCAGCAGTCCTGGGAACCTCGGTGAGCAGTTCTTC. This gives the protein CASSPGNLGEQFF. The J gene is TRBJ2-1, the V gene TRBV12-3 or TRBV12-4, with D unresolved. This CDR3 contains 13 residues. V shed 5 bases and J shed 9 bases, with 14 bases lying between them.

This clonotype occurred many times. V and J are TRBV29-1 and TRBJ1-5; D remains unclear. V was trimmed by 4 bases and J by 4 bases, leaving 11 bases between them. Germline V gene sequence: CDR1 SQVTM, CDR2 ANQGSEA. CDR3 length: 13 amino acids. The CDR3 sequence: CSVGGEGNQPQHF. As DNA, the CDR3 is TGCAGCGTTGGAGGCGAGGGAAATCAGCCCCAGCATTTT.

This clonotype appeared many times. The CDR3 sequence is CASSLRGKNQPQHF. In DNA form, the CDR3 reads TGTGCCAGCAGCTTGCGGGGAAAAAATCAGCCCCAGCATTTT. J is TRBJ1-5 and V is TRBV5-6; D is unresolved. Germline V gives CDR1 SGHDT, CDR2 YYEEEE. This CDR3 has 14 amino acids. V lost 1 base to trimming and J lost 4 bases, with 9 bases between them. The full variable domain, its missing parts supplied by reference TRBV5-6 and TRBJ1-5, is DAGVTQSPTHLIKTRGQQVTLRCSPKSGHDTVSWYQQALGQGPQFIFQYYEEEERQRGNFPDRFSGHQFPNYSSELNVNALLLGDSALYLCASSLRGKNQPQHFGDGTRLSIL.

There are a few counts of this clonotype. The chain joins TRBV7-3 to TRBJ2-3, with a tentative D call TRBD2 (6 bases). This CDR3 is built from 13 residues. CDR1 and CDR2 (germline): SGHTA, FQGTGA. The V and J ends lost 4 bases and 6 bases respectively, with 11 bases between them. CDR3 sequence (DNA): TGTGCCAGCAGCTCGTCGACTAGTGATACGCAGTATTTT. Translating it yields CASSSSTSDTQYF.

This clonotype showed up many times. J is TRBJ2-3 and V is TRBV24-1, with unresolved D. V lost 2 bases and J 4 bases, leaving 6 bases between the germline ends. The CDR3 covers 13 residues. Germline lookup yields CDR1 KGHDR and CDR2 SFDVKD. In nucleotides, the CDR3 is TGTGCCACCAGTGATTCTGCTGCAGATACGCAGTATTTT. It is translated as CATSDSAADTQYF.

The table lists this clonotype with many counts. The V and J genes are TRBV5-1 and TRBJ2-1; 7 bases align to TRBD2. With 2 bases clipped from V and 4 bases from J, the junction kept 6 bases outside the gene matches. The V gene's germline CDR1 is SGHRS and CDR2 YFSETQ. CDR3 length: 15 residues. CDR3 amino acids: CASSFPLALYNEQFF. The CDR3 coding sequence is TGCGCCAGCAGCTTCCCACTAGCGCTTTACAATGAGCAGTTCTTC.

This clonotype was recorded at least ten times. The V gene is TRBV7-2, the J gene TRBJ2-1; perhaps D is TRBD1 or TRBD2 (6 bases each). Germline V gives CDR1 SGHTA, CDR2 FQGNSA. The CDR3 is made up of 14 amino acids. The ends were cut back, 6 bases at V and 3 bases at J, with 12 bases in the middle. In nucleotides, the CDR3 is TGTGCCAGCAGGCGTGGGGGGCTCTACAATGAGCAGTTCTTC. Amino acids: CASRRGGLYNEQFF.

The rearrangement links TRBV24-1 to TRBJ1-5; a possible D gene is TRBD1 (5 bases). The CDR3 is made up of 14 amino acids. V was cut by 5 bases and J by 3 bases, with 10 bases left in between. CDR1 and CDR2 from the germline V gene are KGHDR and SFDVKD. This CDR3 reads CATSAGQNNQPQHF. The CDR3 region has the DNA TGTGCCACCAGTGCAGGGCAGAACAATCAGCCCCAGCATTTT.

This clonotype appeared many times. The chain joins TRBV5-5 to TRBJ1-3; D is unresolved. Germline CDR1 SGHKS, CDR2 YYEKEE (reference sequence). V dropped 0 bases and J dropped 0 bases, with 7 bases sitting between them. The CDR3 sequence is 15 residues long. CDR3 sequence reads: CASSLEESSGNTIYF. The CDR3 nucleotides read TGTGCCAGCAGCTTGGAGGAGAGCTCTGGAAACACCATATATTTT. Drawing the rest from reference TRBV5-5 and TRBJ1-3, the complete variable domain is DAGVTQSPTHLIKTRGQQVTLRCSPISGHKSVSWYQQVLGQGPQFIFQYYEKEERGRGNFPDRFSARQFPNYSSELNVNALLLGDSALYLCASSLEESSGNTIYFGEGSWLTVV.

This clonotype was seen repeatedly, ten times or more. The chain has TRBV12-3 or TRBV12-4 and TRBJ2-3; 10 bases agree with TRBD2. After removal of 6 bases from V and 2 bases from J, the junction contained 8 bases not matched to a gene. This CDR3 region has 16 residues. The CDR3 DNA reads TGTGCCAGCAGACCAACTAGCGGGGCCATCACAGATACGCAGTATTTT. It is translated as CASRPTSGAITDTQYF.

This clonotype was seen at least ten times. The V call is TRBV10-3, the J call TRBJ1-1, with D unclear. V was trimmed by 4 bases and J by 1 base, leaving 10 bases between them. CDR3 length equals 14 residues. The V gene's germline CDR1 is ENHRY and CDR2 SYGVKD. CDR3: CAISVLEKNTEAFF. Written as DNA, the CDR3 is TGTGCCATCAGTGTTCTTGAGAAGAACACTGAAGCTTTCTTT.

The chain carries TRBV7-2 and TRBJ1-4, with 11 bases identical to TRBD1. The CDR3 extends over 14 amino acids. Germline CDR1 SGHTA, CDR2 FQGNSA. J lost 8 bases, V lost 5 bases, and 4 bases had no gene match. CDR3 coding DNA: TGTGCCAGCAGCCCGGACAGGGGGCTGGAAAAACTGTTTTTT. Translation gives CASSPDRGLEKLFF.